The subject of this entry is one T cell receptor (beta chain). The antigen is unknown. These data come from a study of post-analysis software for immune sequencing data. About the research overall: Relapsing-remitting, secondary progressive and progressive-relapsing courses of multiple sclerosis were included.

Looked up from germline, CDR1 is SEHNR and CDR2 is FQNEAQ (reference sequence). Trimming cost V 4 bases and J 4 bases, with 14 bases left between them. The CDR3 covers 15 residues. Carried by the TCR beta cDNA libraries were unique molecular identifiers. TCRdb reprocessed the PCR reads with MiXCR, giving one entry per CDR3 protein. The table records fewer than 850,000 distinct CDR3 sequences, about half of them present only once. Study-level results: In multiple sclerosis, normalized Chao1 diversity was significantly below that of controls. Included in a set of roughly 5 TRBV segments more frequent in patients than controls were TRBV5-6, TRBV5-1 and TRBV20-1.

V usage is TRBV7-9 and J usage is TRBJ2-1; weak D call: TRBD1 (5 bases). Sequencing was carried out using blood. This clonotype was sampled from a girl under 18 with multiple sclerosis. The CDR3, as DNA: TGTGCCAGCAGCTCGCCGGACAATATATACAATGAGCAGTTCTTC. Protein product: CASSSPDNIYNEQFF.